This TCR beta chain was found in a study of identical twins' blood T cells. In the study overall: Roughly 50 million reads covered roughly six alpha-chain and roughly six beta-chain libraries.

The length of the CDR3 is 15 residues. The germline V gene encodes CDR1 LGHDT and CDR2 YNNKEL (reference sequence). Trimming pared 3 bases from V and 4 bases from J, leaving 13 bases between. This clonotype was observed a few times. As yet, its antigen is unknown. Study results and limitations: Shared CDR3 clonotype counts tracked mainly the product of cloneset sizes.

TCRdb used MiXCR to reprocess the 5' RACE reads, holding one entry per CDR3 protein. The profile shows hundreds of thousands of distinct CDR3 sequences, more than 25% of them singletons. The source of this sequence is a woman between 18 and 55 years old in good health. Source material: PBMCs. V usage is TRBV3-1 and J usage is TRBJ2-1; tentative D call: TRBD2 (5 bases). The CDR3 region has the DNA TGTGCCAGCAGCCATAAGAGGGAGAAGTACAATGAGCAGTTCTTC. Translating it yields CASSHKREKYNEQFF.